This section outlines one T cell receptor (beta chain) sequence together with its context. Data came from immunoSEQ multiplex PCR; TCRdb stores just in-frame clones and leaves some out. Of 6,500 to 8,500 clones in the sample, about 95% are singletons; the top ten hold about 2%. These data belong to a study of T cells in tumors and immune-related adverse events. The CDR3 loop spans 16 amino acids. Germline V CDR1 and CDR2: KGHSY, FQNENV. The ends lost 0 bases at V and 7 bases at J; junction bases unmatched: 6. The sample in question was lymph node tissue, obtained from a patient treated with anti-PD-1 therapy. The chain is built from TRBV16 and TRBJ2-2, with 9 bases that match TRBD1. The receptor's source is a female donor with metastatic renal cell carcinoma. The CDR3 protein is CASSQSQQGAGGELFF. The CDR3 DNA reads as TGTGCCAGCAGCCAATCGCAACAGGGGGCCGGCGGGGAGCTGTTTTTT.